Reported below is one T cell receptor (beta chain). Its target is not known. This may stem from a read error, because a much larger clone lies one nucleotide away. The sample originates from a study of immune heterogeneity within non-small cell lung tumors. The wider study: The tumor set comprised several squamous cell carcinomas and more than eight non-squamous carcinomas (plus 1 not otherwise specified). Study-level points and caveats: Tumor sites in a patient shared identical dominant CDR3 beta clonotypes and also carried site-unique high-frequency clones. Most high-frequency T-cell receptor beta clonotypes were specific to a single patient.

TCR beta CDR3 was amplified by multiplex PCR using 32 V and 13 J primers. TCRdb passed the multiplex PCR reads through MiXCR, listing each CDR3 protein once. Seen here are some 30,000 distinct CDR3 sequences, 25% to 30% observed once, and the top ten hold 3% to 4.5%. The length of the CDR3 is 15 residues. Germline CDR1 reads MNHEY; CDR2 reads SVGEGT. Per sample, 450 to 600 ng of bulk tumor genomic DNA was the template used. Biopsies, several per primary tumor and spaced far apart, were collected during surgery. The study enrolled patients with untreated, newly diagnosed non-small cell lung cancer who underwent curative surgery.

V is TRBV6-2 or TRBV6-3 and J is TRBJ2-7; 10 bases are shared with TRBD2. This receptor was obtained from a man aged 35-49 years with non-small cell lung cancer. The sample comprised lung tumor tissue. DNA of the CDR3: TGTGCCAGCAGAAAGGGGGCTAGCGGGAGCCACGAGCATTACTTC. It encodes CASRKGASGSHEHYF.